A single sample is the source of the 31 T cell receptor beta chains below, sequenced in a study of blood T cell repertoires in COVID-19. Generated by immunoSEQ multiplex PCR, the TCRdb table keeps only in-frame clones and is missing some. The profile shows around 64,000 clones, 75% to 85% of them singletons. The source material was peripheral blood. Receptors were obtained from a human donor in a cohort sampled during active COVID-19.

The J gene is TRBJ1-6, the V gene TRBV10-1, with TRBD1 matching 7 bases. This CDR3 contains 16 residues. V shed 9 bases and J 0 bases; nucleotides not matched to a gene: 8. Germline V gene lookup returns CDR1 WNHNN and CDR2 SYGVQD (reference sequence). CDR3 protein: CARHTGTASYNSPLHF. CDR3 bases: TGCGCCAGACACACCGGGACAGCCTCCTATAATTCACCCCTCCACTTT.

The genes are TRBV12-3 or TRBV12-4 and TRBJ2-2; D not resolved. The CDR3 is made up of 13 amino acids. Trimming removed 6 bases from V and 4 bases from J, with 9 bases in between. The CDR3 nucleotides are TGTGCCAGCAGCCCCTTGGCCACCGGGGAGCTGTTTTTT. It translates to CASSPLATGELFF.

V is TRBV19 and J is TRBJ2-1; tentatively, D is TRBD2 (6 bases). From germline, CDR1 is LNHDA and CDR2 SQIVND (reference sequence). This CDR3 has 12 residues. Trimming cost V 9 bases and J 8 bases, with 14 bases left between them. CDR3: CASSDRRDEQFF. The DNA of the CDR3 is TGTGCCAGCTCGGATCGGAGGGATGAGCAGTTCTTC.

CDR3 DNA sequence: TGTGCCAGCAGCCAAGATCTTGCGGGGGCCGGGGAGACCCAGTACTTC. Protein sequence: CASSQDLAGAGETQYF. The chain has TRBV3-1 (or the pseudogene TRBV3-2) and TRBJ2-5; D possibly corresponds to TRBD2 (7 bases). Germline CDR1 reads LGHDT; CDR2 reads YNNKEL (reference sequence). The CDR3 totals 16 residues. V dropped 0 bases and J dropped 5 bases, with 16 bases sitting between them.

V gene TRBV27 combines with J gene TRBJ2-1; the D gene is possibly TRBD1 (5 bases). From germline, CDR1 is MNHEY and CDR2 SMNVEV (reference sequence). Deletions cut 2 bases from V and 6 bases from J, with 14 bases between. This CDR3 spans 15 amino acids. For the CDR3, the DNA is TGTGCCAGCAGTTTAGGGTCAGGTCAGGGCAATGAGCAGTTCTTC. Translated: CASSLGSGQGNEQFF.

This chain connects TRBV5-1 to TRBJ2-3; a weak D match, TRBD2 (5 bases). V was trimmed by 6 bases and J by 0 bases, leaving 11 bases between them. This CDR3 region has 14 residues. Germline lookup yields CDR1 SGHRS and CDR2 YFSETQ. The CDR3 region is CASTRRSSTDTQYF. The DNA of the CDR3 is TGCGCCAGCACCCGGAGGTCAAGCACAGATACGCAGTATTTT.

This rearrangement joins TRBV24-1 to TRBJ1-4; no firm D call. V was clipped by 4 bases and J by 6 bases, with 17 bases between them. The CDR3 is 16 amino acids. Germline CDR1 reads KGHDR; CDR2 reads SFDVKD. CDR3 coding DNA: TGTGCCACCAGTGACCCCAAACAGCTTCCCCATGAAAAACTGTTTTTT. This codes for CATSDPKQLPHEKLFF.

The CDR3 DNA reads TGTGCCAGCAGCTATGACCTAACAGGGTTAGCGCAGTATTTT. Its translation: CASSYDLTGLAQYF. The chain carries TRBV7-2 and TRBJ2-3; possible D gene TRBD1, 6 bases. V dropped 4 bases and J dropped 10 bases, with 18 bases sitting between them. This CDR3 comprises 14 residues. Germline values: CDR1 SGHTA, CDR2 FQGNSA.

This clone was seen only a few times. CDR3 sequence (DNA): TGCGCCAGCAGCTTGGAACAGGGATATCATGGAAACACCATATATTTT. Translated, it gives CASSLEQGYHGNTIYF. This chain connects TRBV5-1 to TRBJ1-3, with D maybe TRBD1 (6 bases). Germline loops: CDR1 SGHRS, CDR2 YFSETQ. Deletions cut 0 bases from V and 3 bases from J, with 13 bases between. This CDR3 is 16 amino acids long.

The chain employs TRBV30 and TRBJ1-2; D perhaps matches TRBD1 (6 bases). The CDR3 runs to 12 residues. CDR1 and CDR2 from the germline V gene are GTSNPN and SVGIG (reference sequence). The CDR3: CGVSGGNYGYTF. The CDR3 DNA reads as TGTGGCGTGTCGGGGGGCAACTATGGCTACACCTTC.

The gene calls are TRBV5-6 and TRBJ1-5; unclear D gene. V gave up 2 bases and J gave up 4 bases, with 10 bases separating them. The CDR3 length is 14 residues. CDR1 and CDR2 (germline): SGHDT, YYEEEE. CDR3: CASSLFQKNQPQHF. The CDR3 DNA is TGTGCCAGCAGCTTATTTCAGAAAAATCAGCCCCAGCATTTT.

The V gene is TRBV29-1, the J gene TRBJ2-1, with TRBD2 identical over 10 bases. CDR3 length: 21 amino acids. With 1 base clipped from V and 4 bases from J, the junction kept 22 bases outside the gene matches. CDR1 and CDR2 from the germline V gene are SQVTM and ANQGSEA. The DNA of the CDR3 is TGCAGCGTTGAAGCATCTCTAGCGGGGGCCCCCATGGTCCGCGGGTACAATGAGCAGTTCTTC. Amino acid sequence: CSVEASLAGAPMVRGYNEQFF.

This clone was detected only a few times. The chain is built from TRBV5-4 and TRBJ2-1; 7 bases map to TRBD2. Looked up from germline, CDR1 is SGHNT and CDR2 is YYREEE (reference sequence). The CDR3 is 15 residues long. J lost 4 bases, V lost 0 bases, and 4 bases had no gene match. Written as DNA, the CDR3 is TGTGCCAGCAGCTTGGCGGGGGGACTATACAATGAGCAGTTCTTC. Encoded protein: CASSLAGGLYNEQFF.

This clone was detected only once. This chain connects TRBV10-2 to TRBJ2-7, with D possibly matching TRBD2 (5 bases). The germline V gene encodes CDR1 WSHSY and CDR2 SAAADI. The CDR3 totals 13 residues. The germline V and J ends were trimmed by 3 bases and 6 bases, with 12 bases remaining between them. CDR3 sequence reads: CASSERGSVEQYV. In nucleotides, the CDR3 is TGCGCCAGCAGTGAACGGGGATCGGTCGAGCAGTACGTC.

V and J are TRBV7-6 and TRBJ2-2; D is perhaps TRBD1 (5 bases). V gave up 2 bases and J gave up 3 bases, with 13 bases separating them. This CDR3 has 16 amino acids. Per the germline V gene, CDR1 is SGHVS and CDR2 is FNYEAQ. The CDR3 spells CASSLLSETDTGELFF. The DNA for the CDR3 is TGTGCCAGCAGCTTACTGTCCGAGACAGACACCGGGGAGCTGTTTTTT.

The chain combines TRBV3-1 (or the pseudogene TRBV3-2) with TRBJ1-3; D perhaps matches TRBD1 (5 bases). Per the germline V gene, CDR1 is LGHDT and CDR2 is YNNKEL (reference sequence). The CDR3 consists of 15 residues. Between the trimmed V and J ends, which lost 4 bases and 2 bases, there was a span of 12 bases. The CDR3 here is CASSPLWGAGNTIYF. CDR3 coding DNA: TGTGCCAGCAGCCCCCTTTGGGGGGCTGGAAACACCATATATTTT.

The count of this clone is one. The chain recombines TRBV7-2 with TRBJ2-3, with TRBD2 identical over 7 bases. Looked up from germline, CDR1 is SGHTA and CDR2 is FQGNSA. The V gene end was trimmed by 1 base and the J gene end by 5 bases; junction bases not matched to a gene: 6. The CDR3 contains 15 residues. The CDR3 bases are TGTGCCAGCAGCTTAGGGTGGGGGAGGGTAGATACGCAGTATTTT. Encoded protein: CASSLGWGRVDTQYF.

This chain uses TRBV7-2 with TRBJ2-2; 7 bases fit TRBD1. CDR1 SGHTA and CDR2 FQGNSA come from the germline V gene. CDR3 length: 15 amino acids. J was trimmed by 2 bases and V by 5 bases; bases with no gene match: 5. CDR3 nucleotides: TGTGCCAGCAGCCCGAGGGACAGAAACACCGGGGAGCTGTTTTTT. Translated, it gives CASSPRDRNTGELFF.

This clone appeared a single time. This chain connects TRBV2 to TRBJ1-6, with D possibly being TRBD1 (5 bases). CDR3 length equals 16 residues. The germline CDR1 and CDR2 sequences are SNHLY and FYNNEI. Trimming stripped 6 bases from V and 6 bases from J, with 18 bases between. The CDR3 DNA follows: TGTGCCAGCAGCCCAAGCGGGGGAATTTTTAATTCACCCCTCCACTTT. It yields the protein CASSPSGGIFNSPLHF.

In regard to this clone: A junction boundary mismatches the germline segment, possibly from a read error. The chain combines TRBV2 with TRBJ2-5; 7 bases are shared with TRBD1. From germline, CDR1 is SNHLY and CDR2 FYNNEI. The CDR3 extends over 14 amino acids. DNA for the CDR3: TGTGCCAGCAGAGAAGCTGACAGGGCCCAGACCCAGTACTTC. Its protein product is CASREADRAQTQYF.

This clone has a handful of counts. The chain carries TRBV10-1 and TRBJ2-2, with TRBD2 matching over 8 bases. The trim removed 3 bases at V and 5 bases at J, leaving 5 bases unmatched. Germline V gives CDR1 WNHNN, CDR2 SYGVQD (reference sequence). This CDR3 is 15 amino acids long. The CDR3 loop reads CASSEGTRMTGELFF. The CDR3, as DNA: TGCGCCAGCAGTGAAGGGACTAGAATGACCGGGGAGCTGTTTTTT.

This chain connects TRBV6-5 to TRBJ1-1, with a weak D call TRBD1 (5 bases). Germline CDR1 reads MNHEY; CDR2 reads SVGAGI. This CDR3 has 12 amino acids. The V and J ends lost 8 bases and 5 bases respectively, with 12 bases between them. The CDR3 coding sequence is TGTGCCAGCCATACGACAGCGACTGAAGCTTTCTTT. Translated, it gives CASHTTATEAFF.

The CDR3 nucleotides read TGCGCCAGCAGCCCCCAGGGGGGAAACTATGGCTACACCTTC. Amino acid sequence: CASSPQGGNYGYTF. The chain links TRBV5-1 to TRBJ1-2; 7 bases match TRBD1. The CDR3 loop spans 14 amino acids. Trimming took 4 bases from V and 2 from J; bases not matched to a gene: 5. Germline values: CDR1 SGHRS, CDR2 YFSETQ.

This rearrangement joins TRBV9 to TRBJ2-3; D is unclear. CDR3 length: 15 residues. Trimming took off 0 bases at V and 2 bases at J, with 10 bases between the two ends. CDR1 is SGDLS, CDR2 YYNGEE, per germline. Here the CDR3 DNA reads TGTGCCAGCAGCGTAGTGGTTAGCTCCACAGATACGCAGTATTTT. Protein product: CASSVVVSSTDTQYF.

This chain links TRBV10-3 with TRBJ1-5, with 8 nucleotides matching TRBD1. Losses at the gene ends were 10 bases for V and 0 bases for J; bases not matched to a gene: 11. The CDR3 extends over 16 amino acids. The germline gives CDR1 ENHRY, CDR2 SYGVKD. This CDR3 reads CANHTTGANSNQPQHF. The CDR3 DNA reads TGTGCCAACCATACGACAGGGGCCAATAGCAATCAGCCCCAGCATTTT.

With regard to this clone: At one end the junction does not follow the germline gene, possibly because of a read error. The CDR3 loop is CASSLATVANTGELFF. CDR3 DNA sequence: TGTGCCAGCAGCCTAGCGACAGTAGCGAACACCGGGGAGCTGTTTTTT. The chain uses TRBV7-6 and TRBJ2-2, with a tentative D call TRBD2 (6 bases). Looked up from germline, CDR1 is SGHVS and CDR2 is FNYEAQ. The CDR3 is 16 residues long. The variable domain in full, completed from reference TRBV7-6 and TRBJ2-2, reads GAGVSQSPRYKVTKRGQDVALRCDPISGHVSLYWYRQALGQGPEFLTYFNYEAQQDKSGLPNDRFSAERPEGSISTLTIQRTEQRDSAMYRCASSLATVANTGELFFGEGSRLTVL.

The V call is TRBV4-2, the J call TRBJ2-5, with 12 nucleotides matching TRBD2. With V trimmed by 1 base and J by 4 bases, 4 bases remained unmatched. From germline, CDR1 is LGHNA and CDR2 YNFKEQ. The CDR3 runs 16 residues. In DNA, the CDR3 is TGTGCCAGCAGCCAAGCTAGCGGGGGGGCCGGAGAGACCCAGTACTTC. As protein: CASSQASGGAGETQYF.

The chain uses TRBV30 and TRBJ1-2; D ambiguous. With 0 bases removed from V and 0 bases from J, the gap between germline ends came to 14 bases. The CDR3 is made up of 16 amino acids. CDR1 GTSNPN and CDR2 SVGIG come from the germline V gene (reference sequence). The DNA of the CDR3 is TGTGCCTGGAGTGTAAGCCTCACGGGAACTAACTATGGCTACACCTTC. Translated: CAWSVSLTGTNYGYTF.

The chain employs TRBV14 and TRBJ1-2; D is perhaps TRBD1 (6 bases). CDR1 is SGHDN, CDR2 FVKESK, per germline. The V end was cut by 4 bases, the J end by 2 bases, with 8 bases between. This CDR3 comprises 13 residues. This CDR3 reads CASSPDRNYGYTF. In nucleotides, the CDR3 is TGTGCCAGCAGCCCCGACAGGAACTATGGCTACACCTTC.

The rearrangement links TRBV5-1 to TRBJ2-7, with 7 bases identical to TRBD1. The CDR3 totals 16 residues. Trimming removed 4 bases from V and 5 bases from J; junction bases left unmatched: 15. The germline CDR1 and CDR2 sequences are SGHRS and YFSETQ. The CDR3 DNA is TGCGCCAGCAGCCATTTGCCCGCCAGGGGGTACCACGAGCAGTACTTC. Translated, it gives CASSHLPARGYHEQYF.

This clone was observed a handful of times. The chain carries TRBV5-1 and TRBJ1-6; D unresolved. V lost 2 bases to trimming and J lost 9 bases, with 9 bases between them. Germline V gene sequence: CDR1 SGHRS, CDR2 YFSETQ. The CDR3 loop spans 13 amino acids. Here the CDR3 reads CASSFGKGSPLHF. In nucleotides, the CDR3 is TGCGCCAGCAGCTTCGGGAAGGGTTCACCCCTCCACTTT. Variable domain in full (rest from reference TRBV5-1 and TRBJ1-6): KAGVTQTPRYLIKTRGQQVTLSCSPISGHRSVSWYQQTPGQGLQFLFEYFSETQRNKGNFPGRFSGRQFSNSRSEMNVSTLELGDSALYLCASSFGKGSPLHFGNGTRLTVT.